This T cell receptor (beta chain) came from a study of monozygotic twins with inflammatory bowel disease. General study findings and limits: Healthy co-twins exceeded IBD patients in TCRbeta diversity as measured by inverse Simpson.

Concerning this clonotype itself: Its antigen remains unidentified.

TCRdb re-called the 5' RACE reads and shows each CDR3 protein once, DNA omitted. The sample data list 350,000 to 550,000 distinct CDR3 sequences. The germline V gene has CDR1 SGDLS and CDR2 YYNGEE. The CDR3 has 14 amino acids. The chain has TRBV9 and TRBJ2-7. The source is a human donor with ulcerative colitis or Crohn's disease, or a healthy co-twin of an affected twin (not recorded which). Source material: blood. CDR3: CASSPMTSSYEQYF.